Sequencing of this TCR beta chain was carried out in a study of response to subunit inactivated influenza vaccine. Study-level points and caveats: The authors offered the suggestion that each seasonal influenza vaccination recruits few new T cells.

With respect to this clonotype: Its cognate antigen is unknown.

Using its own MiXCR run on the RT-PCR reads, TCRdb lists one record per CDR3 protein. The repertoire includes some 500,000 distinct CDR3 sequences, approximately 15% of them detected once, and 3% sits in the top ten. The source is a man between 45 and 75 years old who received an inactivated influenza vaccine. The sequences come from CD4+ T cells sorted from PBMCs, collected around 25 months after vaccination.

The CDR3 sequence is CSEAGLSGYTF. CDR3 nucleotides: TGCAGTGAGGCAGGGTTAAGTGGCTACACCTTC. The V and J genes are TRBV20-1 and TRBJ1-2; tentatively, D is TRBD1 (5 bases). Germline lookup yields CDR1 DFQATT and CDR2 SNEGSKA (reference sequence). The CDR3 has 11 amino acids. Trimming removed 7 bases at V and 7 bases at J, with 13 bases between.